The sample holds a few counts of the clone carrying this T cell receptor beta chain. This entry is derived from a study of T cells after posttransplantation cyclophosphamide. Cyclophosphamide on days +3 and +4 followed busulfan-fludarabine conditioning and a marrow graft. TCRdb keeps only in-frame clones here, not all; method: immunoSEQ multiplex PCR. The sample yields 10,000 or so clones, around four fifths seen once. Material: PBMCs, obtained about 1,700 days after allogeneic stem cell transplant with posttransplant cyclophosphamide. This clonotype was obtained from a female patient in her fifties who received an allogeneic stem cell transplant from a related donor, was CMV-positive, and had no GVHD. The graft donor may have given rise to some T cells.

CDR3 amino acids: CASRRGAGGHEQYF. In DNA form, the CDR3 reads TGTGCCAGCAGGCGTGGAGCGGGAGGGCACGAGCAGTACTTC. The chain combines TRBV11-2 with TRBJ2-7; 10 bases are a match to TRBD2. The CDR3 totals 14 residues. Trimming removed 6 bases from V and 5 bases from J; junction bases left unmatched: 7. CDR1 is SGHAT and CDR2 is FQNNGV in the germline V gene.